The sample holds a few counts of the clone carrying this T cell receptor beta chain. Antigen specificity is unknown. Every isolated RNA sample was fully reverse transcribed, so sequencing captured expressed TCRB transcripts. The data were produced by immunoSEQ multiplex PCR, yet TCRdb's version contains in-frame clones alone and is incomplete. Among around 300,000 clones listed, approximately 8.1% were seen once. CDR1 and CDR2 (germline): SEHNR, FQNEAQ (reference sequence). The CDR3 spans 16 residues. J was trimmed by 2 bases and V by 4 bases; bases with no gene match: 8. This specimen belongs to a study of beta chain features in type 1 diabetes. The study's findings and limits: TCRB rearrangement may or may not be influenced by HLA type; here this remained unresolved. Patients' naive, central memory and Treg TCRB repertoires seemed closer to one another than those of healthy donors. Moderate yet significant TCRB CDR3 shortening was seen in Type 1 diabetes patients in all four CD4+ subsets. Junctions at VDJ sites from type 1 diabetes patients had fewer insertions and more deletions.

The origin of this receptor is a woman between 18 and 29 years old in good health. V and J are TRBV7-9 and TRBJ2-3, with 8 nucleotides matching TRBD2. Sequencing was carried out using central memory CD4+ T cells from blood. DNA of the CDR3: TGTGCCAGCAGCTCCGGGCGTAGCGGGGTCACAGATACGCAGTATTTT. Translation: CASSSGRSGVTDTQYF.